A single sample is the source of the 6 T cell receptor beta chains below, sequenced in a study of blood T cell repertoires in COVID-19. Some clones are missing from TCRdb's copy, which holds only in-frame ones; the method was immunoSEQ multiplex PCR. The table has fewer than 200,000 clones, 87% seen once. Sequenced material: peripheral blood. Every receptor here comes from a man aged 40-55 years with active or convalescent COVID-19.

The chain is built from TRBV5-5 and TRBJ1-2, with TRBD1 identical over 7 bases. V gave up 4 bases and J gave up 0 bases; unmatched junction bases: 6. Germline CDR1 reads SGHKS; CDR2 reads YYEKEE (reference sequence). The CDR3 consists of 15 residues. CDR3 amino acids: CASSPGTAPNYGYTF. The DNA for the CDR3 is TGTGCCAGCAGCCCCGGGACAGCCCCTAACTATGGCTACACCTTC.

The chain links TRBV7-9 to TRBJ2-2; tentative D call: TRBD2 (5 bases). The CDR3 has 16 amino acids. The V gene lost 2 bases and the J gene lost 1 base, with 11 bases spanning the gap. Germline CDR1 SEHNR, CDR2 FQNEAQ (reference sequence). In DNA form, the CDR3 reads TGTGCCAGCAGCTTAAGGGCCGGGGTGAACACCGGGGAGCTGTTTTTT. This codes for CASSLRAGVNTGELFF.

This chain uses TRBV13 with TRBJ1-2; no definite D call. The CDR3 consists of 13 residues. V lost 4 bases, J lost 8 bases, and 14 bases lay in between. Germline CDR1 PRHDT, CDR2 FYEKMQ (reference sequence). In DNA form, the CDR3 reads TGTGCCAGCAGCTCCGGGCCAAGGGAGGGCTACACCTTC. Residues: CASSSGPREGYTF. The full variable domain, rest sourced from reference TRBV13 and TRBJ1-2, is AAGVIQSPRHLIKEKRETATLKCYPIPRHDTVYWYQQGPGQDPQFLISFYEKMQSDKGSIPDRFSAQQFSDYHSELNMSSLELGDSALYFCASSSGPREGYTFGSGTRLTVV.

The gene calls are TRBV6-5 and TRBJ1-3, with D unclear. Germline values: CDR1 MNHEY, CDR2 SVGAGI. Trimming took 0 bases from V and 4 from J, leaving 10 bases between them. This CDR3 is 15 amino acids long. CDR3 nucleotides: TGTGCCAGCAGTTACTCTAACCGAGGAGGAAACACCATATATTTT. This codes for CASSYSNRGGNTIYF.

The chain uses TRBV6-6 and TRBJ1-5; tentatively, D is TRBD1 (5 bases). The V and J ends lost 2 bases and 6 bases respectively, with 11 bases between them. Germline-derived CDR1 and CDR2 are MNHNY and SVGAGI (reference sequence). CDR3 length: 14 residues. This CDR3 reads CASSYGQGTQPQHF. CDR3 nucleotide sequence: TGTGCCAGCAGTTACGGTCAGGGAACTCAGCCCCAGCATTTT.

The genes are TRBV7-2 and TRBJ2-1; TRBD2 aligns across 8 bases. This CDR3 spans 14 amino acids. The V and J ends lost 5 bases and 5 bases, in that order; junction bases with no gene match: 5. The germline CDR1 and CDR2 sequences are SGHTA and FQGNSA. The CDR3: CASSPVGGDNEQFF. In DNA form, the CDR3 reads TGTGCCAGCAGCCCCGTCGGGGGGGACAATGAGCAGTTCTTC.